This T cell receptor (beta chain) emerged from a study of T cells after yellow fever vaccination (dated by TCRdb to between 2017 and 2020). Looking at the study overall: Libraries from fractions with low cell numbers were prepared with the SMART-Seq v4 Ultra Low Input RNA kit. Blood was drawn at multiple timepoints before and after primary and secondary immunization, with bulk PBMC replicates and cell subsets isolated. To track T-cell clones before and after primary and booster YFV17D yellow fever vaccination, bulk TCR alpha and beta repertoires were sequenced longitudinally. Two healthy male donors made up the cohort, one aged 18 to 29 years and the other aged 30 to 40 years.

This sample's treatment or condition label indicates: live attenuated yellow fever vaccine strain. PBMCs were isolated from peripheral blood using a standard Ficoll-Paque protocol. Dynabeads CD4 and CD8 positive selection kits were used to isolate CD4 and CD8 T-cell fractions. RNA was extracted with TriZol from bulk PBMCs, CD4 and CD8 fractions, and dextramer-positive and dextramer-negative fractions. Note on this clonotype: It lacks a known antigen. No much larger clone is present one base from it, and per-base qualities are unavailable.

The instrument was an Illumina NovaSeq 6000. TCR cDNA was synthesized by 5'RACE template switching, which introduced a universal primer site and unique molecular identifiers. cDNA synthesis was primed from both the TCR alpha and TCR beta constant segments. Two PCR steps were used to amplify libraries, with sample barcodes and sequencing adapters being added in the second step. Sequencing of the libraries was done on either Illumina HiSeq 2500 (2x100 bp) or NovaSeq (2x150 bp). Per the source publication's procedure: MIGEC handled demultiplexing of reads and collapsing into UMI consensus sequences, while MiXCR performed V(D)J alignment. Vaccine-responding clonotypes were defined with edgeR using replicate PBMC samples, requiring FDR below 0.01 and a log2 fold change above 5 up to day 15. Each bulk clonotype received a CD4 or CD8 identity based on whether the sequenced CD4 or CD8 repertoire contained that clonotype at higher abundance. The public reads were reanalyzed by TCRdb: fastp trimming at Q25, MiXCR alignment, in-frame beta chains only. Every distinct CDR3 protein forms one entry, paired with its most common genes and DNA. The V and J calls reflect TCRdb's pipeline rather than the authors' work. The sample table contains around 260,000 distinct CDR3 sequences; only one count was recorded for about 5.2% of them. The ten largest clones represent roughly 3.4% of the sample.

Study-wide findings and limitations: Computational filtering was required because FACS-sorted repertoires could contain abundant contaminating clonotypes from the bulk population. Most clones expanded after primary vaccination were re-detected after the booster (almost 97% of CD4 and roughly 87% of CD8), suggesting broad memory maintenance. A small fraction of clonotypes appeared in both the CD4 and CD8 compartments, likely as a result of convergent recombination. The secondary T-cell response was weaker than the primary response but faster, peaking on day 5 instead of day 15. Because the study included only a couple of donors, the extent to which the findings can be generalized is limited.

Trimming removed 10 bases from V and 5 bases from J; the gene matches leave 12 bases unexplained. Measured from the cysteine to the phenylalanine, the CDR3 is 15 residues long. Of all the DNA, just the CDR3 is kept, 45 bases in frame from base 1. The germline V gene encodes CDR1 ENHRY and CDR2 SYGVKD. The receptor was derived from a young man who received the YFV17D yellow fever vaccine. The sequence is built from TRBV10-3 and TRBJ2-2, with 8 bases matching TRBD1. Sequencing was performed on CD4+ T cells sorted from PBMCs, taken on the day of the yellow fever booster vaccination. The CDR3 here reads CATHTRQGITGELFF. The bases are TGTGCCACCCACACCCGACAGGGGATTACCGGGGAGCTGTTTTTT.